Given below is one T cell receptor (beta chain) in context. This entry is derived from a study of cytotoxic CD8 clonotypes in ibrutinib-treated CLL. The table came from immunoSEQ multiplex PCR; TCRdb's copy has only in-frame clones and leaves some out. Of 300,000 to 350,000 clones in the sample, around four fifths were seen once. The receptor was isolated from a human donor with chronic lymphocytic leukemia. This specimen consisted of PBMCs, obtained before ibrutinib treatment.

CDR3 protein: CASSGTSGTDTQYF. CDR3 DNA: TGTGCCAGCAGCGGGACTAGCGGAACAGATACGCAGTATTTT. The J gene is TRBJ2-3, the V gene TRBV27; 11 bases are shared with TRBD2. The CDR3 spans 14 residues. With 6 bases clipped from V and 3 bases from J, the junction kept 2 bases outside the gene matches. Germline assignment: CDR1 MNHEY and CDR2 SMNVEV (reference sequence).